What follows describes a single T cell receptor beta chain. Its antigen is currently not known. Per-base quality was not reported, and no clone a single base away is much larger than it. The sample holds other DNA sequences that translate to the same CDR3. The data originate from a study of blood T cell repertoires in COVID-19 (dated by TCRdb to the early 2020s). Regarding the complete study: Samples from collaborators originated in the United States, Italy and Spain and spanned both the acute and convalescent phases of COVID-19. The prospective study material was composed of cDNA or gDNA derived from T cells, B-cell-depleted T cells, or PBMCs. The dataset comprised deeply sampled blood TCRbeta repertoires from subjects exposed to, actively infected with, or recovered from COVID-19. The repertoires were released in a freely available public database intended as a resource for research on the immune response to SARS-CoV-2. The samples were drawn from the first 160 participants of the ongoing ImmuneRACE study and from 1,254 subjects provided by 6 global collaborators. A de-identified subject ID, COVID-19 status, age in years and sex were almost always included in the sample metadata. Where available, HLA class I and class II types were taken from metadata supplied by the sample provider and were not determined by assay-based typing. On the study overall, not on this receptor specifically: How much clinical and demographic metadata was included differed by source and by participant, and the metadata was provided uncurated.

Each collaborating institution followed its own protocols to collect whole blood in K2EDTA tubes. For TCRbeta analysis, collaborators shipped samples in one of three forms: frozen whole blood, isolated PBMCs, or DNA extracted from either of those sample types. TCRbeta CDR3 regions were amplified from genomic DNA by means of the immunoSEQ Assay, a bias-controlled multiplex PCR. As for the authors' bioinformatics: The number of nucleated cells in each sample was estimated from the amplification of reference gene primers within the assay. To quantify the absolute abundance of each unique TCRbeta CDR3 rearrangement, sequence reads were collapsed and filtered. For each sample, productive Simpson clonality was calculated by taking the square root of Simpson's diversity index across productive rearrangements. In its TCRdb copy, this immuneACCESS table keeps in-frame sequences only and misses some clones. Where compared with another copy, unresolved V genes explain less than half of these, and the others have no known cause. That table supplies the V and J calls and clone size; D and trimming were determined from the DNA. Across this sample there are roughly 190,000 clones, with roughly 80% seen only once. The top ten hold over 10% of the sample.

The CDR3 measures 13 amino acids from cysteine to phenylalanine. Just the 39-base CDR3 DNA is kept, in frame starting at base 1. The junction carries 5 bases between V and J, which are trimmed by 3 bases and 1 base respectively. Material for sequencing was peripheral blood. Recombination joined TRBV12-3 or TRBV12-4 with TRBJ2-3; too little of a D gene remains to name it. The clonotype originates from a woman in her 50s with acute or convalescent COVID-19. CDR3 protein: CASSFQGTDTQYF. The DNA sequence follows: TGTGCCAGCAGTTTTCAGGGCACAGATACGCAGTATTTT.